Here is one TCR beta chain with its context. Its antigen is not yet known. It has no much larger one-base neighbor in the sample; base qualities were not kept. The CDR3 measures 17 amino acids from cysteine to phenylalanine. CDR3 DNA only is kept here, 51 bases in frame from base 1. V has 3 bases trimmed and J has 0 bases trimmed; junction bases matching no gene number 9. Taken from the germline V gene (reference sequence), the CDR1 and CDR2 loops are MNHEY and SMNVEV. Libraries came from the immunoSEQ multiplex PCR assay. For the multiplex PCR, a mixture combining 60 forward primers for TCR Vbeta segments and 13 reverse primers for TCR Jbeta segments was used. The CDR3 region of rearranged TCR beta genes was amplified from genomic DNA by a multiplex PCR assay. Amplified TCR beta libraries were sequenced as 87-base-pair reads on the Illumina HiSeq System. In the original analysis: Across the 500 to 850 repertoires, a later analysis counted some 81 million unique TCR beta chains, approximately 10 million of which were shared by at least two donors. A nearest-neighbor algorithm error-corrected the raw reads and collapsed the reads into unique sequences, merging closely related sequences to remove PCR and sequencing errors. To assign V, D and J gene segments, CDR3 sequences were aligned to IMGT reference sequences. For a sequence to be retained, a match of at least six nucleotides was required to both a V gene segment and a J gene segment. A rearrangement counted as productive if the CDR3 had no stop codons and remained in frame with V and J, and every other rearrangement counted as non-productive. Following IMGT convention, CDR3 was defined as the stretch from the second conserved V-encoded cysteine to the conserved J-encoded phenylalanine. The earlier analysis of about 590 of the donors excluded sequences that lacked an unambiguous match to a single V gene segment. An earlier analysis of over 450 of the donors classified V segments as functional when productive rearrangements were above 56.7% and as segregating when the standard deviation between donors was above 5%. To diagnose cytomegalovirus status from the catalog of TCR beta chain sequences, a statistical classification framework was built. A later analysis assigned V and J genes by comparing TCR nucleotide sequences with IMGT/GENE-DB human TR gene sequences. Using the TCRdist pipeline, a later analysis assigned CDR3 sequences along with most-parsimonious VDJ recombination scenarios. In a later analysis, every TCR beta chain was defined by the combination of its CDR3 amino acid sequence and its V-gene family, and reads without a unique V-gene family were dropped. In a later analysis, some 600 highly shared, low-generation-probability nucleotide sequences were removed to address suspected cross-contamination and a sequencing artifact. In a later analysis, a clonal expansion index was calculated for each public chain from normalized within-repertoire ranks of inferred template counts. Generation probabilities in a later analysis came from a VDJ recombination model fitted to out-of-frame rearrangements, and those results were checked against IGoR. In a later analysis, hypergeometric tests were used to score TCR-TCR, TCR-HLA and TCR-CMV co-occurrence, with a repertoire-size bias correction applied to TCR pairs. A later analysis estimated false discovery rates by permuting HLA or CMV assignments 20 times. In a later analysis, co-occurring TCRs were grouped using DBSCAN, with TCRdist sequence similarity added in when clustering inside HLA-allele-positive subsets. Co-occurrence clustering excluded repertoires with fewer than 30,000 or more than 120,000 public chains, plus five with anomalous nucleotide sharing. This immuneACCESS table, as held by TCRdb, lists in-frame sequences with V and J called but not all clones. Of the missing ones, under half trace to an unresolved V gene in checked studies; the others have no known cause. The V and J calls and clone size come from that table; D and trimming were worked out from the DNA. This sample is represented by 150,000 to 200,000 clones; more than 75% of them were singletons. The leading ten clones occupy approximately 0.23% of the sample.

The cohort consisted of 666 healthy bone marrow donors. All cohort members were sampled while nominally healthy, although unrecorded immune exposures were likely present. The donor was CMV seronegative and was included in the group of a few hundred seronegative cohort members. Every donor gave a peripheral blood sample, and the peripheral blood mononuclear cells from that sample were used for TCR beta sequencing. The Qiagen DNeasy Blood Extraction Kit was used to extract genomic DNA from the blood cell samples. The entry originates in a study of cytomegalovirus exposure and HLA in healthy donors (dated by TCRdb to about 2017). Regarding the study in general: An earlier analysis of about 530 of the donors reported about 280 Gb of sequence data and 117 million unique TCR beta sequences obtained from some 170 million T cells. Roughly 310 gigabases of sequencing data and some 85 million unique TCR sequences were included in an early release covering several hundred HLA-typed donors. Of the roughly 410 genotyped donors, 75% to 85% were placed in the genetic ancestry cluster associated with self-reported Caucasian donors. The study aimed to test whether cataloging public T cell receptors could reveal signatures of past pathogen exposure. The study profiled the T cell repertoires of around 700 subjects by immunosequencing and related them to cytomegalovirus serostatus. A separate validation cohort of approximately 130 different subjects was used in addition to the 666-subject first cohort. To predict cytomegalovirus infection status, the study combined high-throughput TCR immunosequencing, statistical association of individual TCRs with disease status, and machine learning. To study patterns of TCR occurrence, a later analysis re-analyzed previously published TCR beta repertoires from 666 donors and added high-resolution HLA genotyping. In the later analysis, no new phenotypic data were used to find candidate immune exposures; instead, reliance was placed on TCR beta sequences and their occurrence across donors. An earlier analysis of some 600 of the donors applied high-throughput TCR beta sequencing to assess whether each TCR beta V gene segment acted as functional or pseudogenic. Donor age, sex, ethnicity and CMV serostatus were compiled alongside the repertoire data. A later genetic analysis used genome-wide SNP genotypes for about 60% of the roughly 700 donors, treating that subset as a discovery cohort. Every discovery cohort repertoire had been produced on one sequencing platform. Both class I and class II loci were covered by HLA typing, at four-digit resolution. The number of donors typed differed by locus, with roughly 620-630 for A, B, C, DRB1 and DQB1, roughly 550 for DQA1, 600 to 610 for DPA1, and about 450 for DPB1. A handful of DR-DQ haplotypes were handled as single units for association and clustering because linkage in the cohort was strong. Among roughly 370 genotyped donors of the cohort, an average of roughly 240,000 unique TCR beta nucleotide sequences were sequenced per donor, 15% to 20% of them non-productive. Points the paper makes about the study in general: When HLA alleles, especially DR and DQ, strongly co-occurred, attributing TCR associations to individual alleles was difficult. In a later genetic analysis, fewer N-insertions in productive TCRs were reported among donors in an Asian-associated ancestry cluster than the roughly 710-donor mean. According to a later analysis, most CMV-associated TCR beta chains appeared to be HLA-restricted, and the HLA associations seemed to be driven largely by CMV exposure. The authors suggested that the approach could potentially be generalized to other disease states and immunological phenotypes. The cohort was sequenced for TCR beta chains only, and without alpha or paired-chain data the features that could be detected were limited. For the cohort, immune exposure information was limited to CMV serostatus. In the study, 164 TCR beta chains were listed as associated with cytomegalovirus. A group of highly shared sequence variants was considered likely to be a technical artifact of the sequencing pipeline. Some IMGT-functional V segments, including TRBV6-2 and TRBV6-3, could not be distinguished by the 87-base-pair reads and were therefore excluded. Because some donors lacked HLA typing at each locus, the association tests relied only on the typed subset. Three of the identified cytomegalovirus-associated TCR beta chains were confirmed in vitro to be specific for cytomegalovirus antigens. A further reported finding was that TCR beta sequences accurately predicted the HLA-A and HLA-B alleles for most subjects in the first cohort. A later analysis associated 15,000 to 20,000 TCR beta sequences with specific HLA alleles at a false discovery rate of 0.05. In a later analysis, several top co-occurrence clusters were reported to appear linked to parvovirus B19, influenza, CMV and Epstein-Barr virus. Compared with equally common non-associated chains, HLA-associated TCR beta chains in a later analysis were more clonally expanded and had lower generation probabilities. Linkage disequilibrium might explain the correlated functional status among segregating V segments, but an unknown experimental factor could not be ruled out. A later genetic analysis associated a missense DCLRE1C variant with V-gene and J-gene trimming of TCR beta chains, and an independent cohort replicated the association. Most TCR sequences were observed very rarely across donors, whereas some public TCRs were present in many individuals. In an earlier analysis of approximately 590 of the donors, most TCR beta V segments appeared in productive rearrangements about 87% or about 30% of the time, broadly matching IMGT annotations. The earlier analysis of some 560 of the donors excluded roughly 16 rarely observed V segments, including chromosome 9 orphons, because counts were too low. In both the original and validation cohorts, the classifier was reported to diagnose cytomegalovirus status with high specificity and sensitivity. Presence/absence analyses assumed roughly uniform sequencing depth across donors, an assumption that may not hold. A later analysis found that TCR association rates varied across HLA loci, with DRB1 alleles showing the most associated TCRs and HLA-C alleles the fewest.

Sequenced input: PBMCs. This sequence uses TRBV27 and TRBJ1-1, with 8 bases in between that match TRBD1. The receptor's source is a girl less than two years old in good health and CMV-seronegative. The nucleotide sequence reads TGTGCCAGCAGTTTGGTGACACCGGGACAGGTGAACACTGAAGCTTTCTTT. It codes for CASSLVTPGQVNTEAFF.